The 15 T cell receptor beta chains below all came from one sample that was sequenced in a study of early T cells in non-severe SARS-CoV-2 infection. TCRdb fed the 5' RACE reads into MiXCR, producing one record per CDR3 protein. The sample shows 27,000 or so distinct CDR3 sequences, around 3% of them seen only once. Sequenced input: whole blood. All receptors come from an adult who was a healthcare worker with PCR-confirmed SARS-CoV-2 infection or an uninfected control (not recorded which).

This clonotype was detected ten times or more. The chain recombines TRBV3-1 with TRBJ1-2; 7 bases map to TRBD1. This CDR3 region has 17 residues. Germline CDR1 reads LGHDT; CDR2 reads YNNKEL (reference sequence). With V trimmed by 4 bases and J by 6 bases, 17 bases remained unmatched. CDR3 DNA sequence: TGTGCCAGCAGCCCAAGCCACAGGGGAGGGAACGGGAATGGCTACACCTTC. Its protein is CASSPSHRGGNGNGYTF.

This clonotype was seen repeatedly, ten times or more. The CDR3 here is CASSPNSQDEQFF. CDR3 coding DNA: TGTGCCAGCAGCCCCAATTCCCAGGATGAGCAGTTCTTC. The V gene is TRBV7-9, the J gene TRBJ2-1; D call uncertain. CDR1 is SEHNR, CDR2 FQNEAQ, per germline (reference sequence). V lost 5 bases and J lost 8, with 13 bases in between. CDR3 length: 13 residues. The full variable domain, its missing parts supplied by reference TRBV7-9 and TRBJ2-1, is DTGVSQNPRHKITKRGQNVTFRCDPISEHNRLYWYRQTLGQGPEFLTYFQNEAQLEKSRLLSDRFSAERPKGSFSTLEIQRTEQGDSAMYLCASSPNSQDEQFFGPGTRLTVL.

This clonotype was seen ten or more times. The rearrangement joins TRBV20-1 to TRBJ2-7, with 9 bases that match TRBD1. The V and J ends lost 6 bases and 4 bases, in that order; junction bases with no gene match: 10. Germline CDR1 reads DFQATT; CDR2 reads SNEGSKA (reference sequence). CDR3 length: 14 residues. The CDR3 sequence is CSASTGTGSYEQYV. CDR3 coding DNA: TGCAGTGCCTCAACCGGGACAGGGTCTTACGAGCAGTACGTC.

This clonotype was counted at least ten times. The chain recombines TRBV7-9 with TRBJ2-3; 7 positions agree with TRBD2. V lost 5 bases and J lost 2; bases outside the gene matches: 13. The germline gives CDR1 SEHNR, CDR2 FQNEAQ (reference sequence). This CDR3 comprises 17 residues. The CDR3 protein is CASSPGDYRRTTDTQYF. The CDR3 DNA reads TGTGCCAGCAGCCCGGGGGACTATAGGCGAACCACAGATACGCAGTATTTT.

There are many counts of this clonotype. This chain uses TRBV6-5 with TRBJ1-6; D is uncertain. Deletions cut 2 bases from V and 8 bases from J, with 13 bases between. CDR1 is MNHEY and CDR2 is SVGAGI in the germline V gene. CDR3 length: 15 residues. The CDR3 sequence: CASSYLGQTDSPLHF. DNA for the CDR3: TGTGCCAGCAGTTACCTCGGGCAGACCGATTCACCCCTCCACTTT.

This clonotype was seen repeatedly, ten times or more. The V and J genes are TRBV7-9 and TRBJ1-2; D unresolved. The CDR3 totals 13 residues. V dropped 5 bases and J dropped 2 bases, with 9 bases sitting between them. Germline V gives CDR1 SEHNR, CDR2 FQNEAQ (reference sequence). The CDR3 DNA reads TGTGCCAGCAGCCCCGGACTGAACTATGGCTACACCTTC. As protein: CASSPGLNYGYTF.

This chain connects TRBV9 to TRBJ1-1; D ambiguous. The CDR3 covers 13 residues. Germline CDR1 and CDR2: SGDLS and YYNGEE. Between the trimmed V and J ends, which lost 0 bases and 1 base, there was a span of 4 bases. Written as DNA, the CDR3 is TGTGCCAGCAGCGTAGTATCGAACACTGAAGCTTTCTTT. It codes for CASSVVSNTEAFF.

This clonotype appeared many times. This sequence joins TRBV12-3 or TRBV12-4 and TRBJ2-5; a possible D gene is TRBD1 (6 bases). The V end was cut by 3 bases, the J end by 4 bases, with 12 bases between. This CDR3 region has 14 residues. CDR3 in DNA: TGTGCCAGCAGTTTGAGAACAGGGTCAGAGACCCAGTACTTC. Encoded protein: CASSLRTGSETQYF.

This clonotype appeared a few times. The V and J genes are TRBV5-1 and TRBJ2-1; 7 positions agree with TRBD2. Germline V gives CDR1 SGHRS, CDR2 YFSETQ. J was trimmed by 4 bases and V by 0 bases; bases with no gene match: 7. The CDR3 covers 16 residues. CDR3 coding DNA: TGCGCCAGCAGCTTGGCGTCTAGCGGATTATACAATGAGCAGTTCTTC. This codes for CASSLASSGLYNEQFF.

This clonotype was observed many times. V and J are TRBV6-5 and TRBJ2-2, with D possibly TRBD2 on 5 matching bases. The germline V gene encodes CDR1 MNHEY and CDR2 SVGAGI. The CDR3 is 15 amino acids. The V end lost 6 bases, the J end lost 0 bases, and 11 bases lay between the germline ends. CDR3 amino acids: CASRFGLSNTGELFF. The CDR3 region has the DNA TGTGCCAGCAGGTTCGGACTTTCGAACACCGGGGAGCTGTTTTTT.

This clonotype has at least ten counts. The chain links TRBV20-1 to TRBJ1-2; the match to TRBD1 covers 8 bases. This CDR3 is 15 amino acids long. V lost 4 bases, J lost 3 bases, and 10 bases stayed unmatched. Germline values: CDR1 DFQATT, CDR2 SNEGSKA (reference sequence). CDR3 region: CSAIVTGGVDYGYTF. Written as DNA, the CDR3 is TGCAGTGCTATCGTAACAGGGGGTGTGGACTATGGCTACACCTTC.

This clonotype is medium-sized by share. The genes are TRBV20-1 and TRBJ2-1; 8 bases match TRBD2. Germline CDR1 reads DFQATT; CDR2 reads SNEGSKA (reference sequence). V shed 6 bases and J 6 bases; nucleotides not matched to a gene: 13. The length of the CDR3 is 15 residues. The CDR3 protein is CSAGRLALRRNEQFF. DNA of the CDR3: TGCAGTGCGGGCCGACTAGCGCTTCGGCGCAATGAGCAGTTCTTC.

The table lists this clonotype with a count of one. V is TRBV29-1 and J is TRBJ2-3; no firm D call. Trimming stripped 4 bases from V and 1 base from J, with 6 bases between. The CDR3 is 12 residues long. Germline values: CDR1 SQVTM, CDR2 ANQGSEA. CDR3 sequence: CSVGRGTDTQYF. The CDR3 region has the DNA TGCAGCGTTGGACGAGGCACAGATACGCAGTATTTT.

This clonotype was observed a few times. J is TRBJ1-6 and V is TRBV2; unclear D gene. V was cut by 6 bases and J by 8 bases, with 14 bases left in between. The length of the CDR3 is 14 residues. Germline CDR1 SNHLY, CDR2 FYNNEI. CDR3 bases: TGTGCCAGCAGGATGGGCGTCCTTTATTCACCCCTCCACTTT. It encodes CASRMGVLYSPLHF. The full variable domain, its missing parts supplied by reference TRBV2 and TRBJ1-6, is EPEVTQTPSHQVTQMGQEVILRCVPISNHLYFYWYRQILGQKVEFLVSFYNNEISEKSEIFDDQFSVERPDGSNFTLKIRSTKLEDSAMYFCASRMGVLYSPLHFGNGTRLTVT.

This clonotype was found many times. V gene TRBV6-6 combines with J gene TRBJ2-5; no firm D call. The ends were cut back, 3 bases at V and 1 base at J, with 3 bases in the middle. CDR3 length: 12 amino acids. CDR1 MNHNY and CDR2 SVGAGI come from the germline V gene (reference sequence). The CDR3 sequence: CASSYAQETQYF. For the CDR3, the DNA is TGTGCCAGCAGTTATGCCCAAGAGACCCAGTACTTC.